Detailed here is one TCR beta chain. This sample is part of a study of blood T cell repertoires in COVID-19. Study-wide context: T cells, B-cell-depleted T cells, or PBMCs provided the cDNA or gDNA that served as material.

The CDR3 contains 17 residues. V dropped 0 bases and J dropped 3 bases, with 12 bases sitting between them. CDR1 and CDR2 from the germline V gene are MNHEY and SVGEGT. Original processing notes: Researchers report that nucleated cell counts were estimated from reference gene primer amplification. Here immunoSEQ multiplex PCR was the method, and the copy in TCRdb shows in-frame clones only, minus some. V, J and clone size are those of that table, while D and trimming were read from the DNA. This table holds some 150,000 clones, more than 65% found once. The TCR originated in a woman aged 45 to 65 with acute or convalescent COVID-19. The chain links TRBV6-2 or TRBV6-3 to TRBJ2-6; tentatively, D is TRBD2 (5 bases). The sequenced material came from peripheral blood. CDR3: CASSYSGAAGGANVLTF. The CDR3 region has the DNA TGTGCCAGCAGTTACTCGGGAGCAGCTGGTGGGGCCAACGTCCTGACTTTC.